These 27 T cell receptor beta chains originate from one sample sequenced in a study of blood T cell repertoires in COVID-19. Only in-frame clones appear in the TCRdb table, and some are missing; sequencing was by immunoSEQ multiplex PCR. There are about 98,000 clones in the sample; 87% occur only once, and more than 4.5% lies in the top ten. Sequenced sample: peripheral blood. All receptors come from a man in his 70s with acute or convalescent COVID-19.

The V call is TRBV30, the J call TRBJ1-1, with D possibly TRBD1 on 5 matching bases. Germline lookup yields CDR1 GTSNPN and CDR2 SVGIG (reference sequence). V lost 2 bases, J lost 5 bases, and 12 bases lay in between. The CDR3 extends over 13 amino acids. The DNA of the CDR3 is TGTGCCTGGAGTTTATGGGGGGGGACTGAAGCTTTCTTT. Its protein product is CAWSLWGGTEAFF.

The chain couples TRBV28 to TRBJ2-1, with 9 bases aligning to TRBD1. CDR3 size: 15 residues. The J segment lost 4 bases and the V segment lost 5 bases, leaving 6 bases of the junction unmatched. Germline loops: CDR1 MDHEN, CDR2 SYDVKM. This chain's CDR3 is CASSLDRGVYNEQFF. CDR3 nucleotide sequence: TGTGCCAGCAGTCTTGACAGGGGGGTTTACAATGAGCAGTTCTTC.

This chain connects TRBV6-6 to TRBJ2-7; possible D gene TRBD2, 7 bases. The germline gives CDR1 MNHNY, CDR2 SVGAGI (reference sequence). The CDR3 runs 16 residues. Trimming cost V 0 bases and J 6 bases, with 18 bases left between them. Here the CDR3 reads CASSYSGGGGVGEQYF. CDR3 nucleotide sequence: TGTGCCAGCAGTTACTCGGGAGGAGGGGGGGTAGGCGAGCAGTACTTC.

This chain joins TRBV5-1 and TRBJ1-1; 8 bases line up with TRBD1. This CDR3 has 15 residues. J gave up 2 bases and V 4 bases, and 7 bases lay outside the gene matches. CDR1 and CDR2 from the germline V gene are SGHRS and YFSETQ. CDR3 sequence (DNA): TGCGCCAGCAGCCCCAAGGGACAGGATAACACTGAAGCTTTCTTT. As protein: CASSPKGQDNTEAFF.

This clone was found a few times. The genes are TRBV10-1 and TRBJ1-5; 7 bases match TRBD1. CDR1 and CDR2 from the germline V gene are WNHNN and SYGVQD (reference sequence). Trimming at V came to 6 bases and at J to 1 base, leaving 6 bases not matched to a gene. The CDR3 has 15 amino acids. Written as DNA, the CDR3 is TGCGCCAGCAGATTGCAGGGGGTGAGCAATCAGCCCCAGCATTTT. This sequence encodes CASRLQGVSNQPQHF.

The V and J genes are TRBV5-1 and TRBJ1-2, with D uncertain. Germline V gene data show CDR1 as SGHRS and CDR2 as YFSETQ. The CDR3 contains 13 residues. V lost 0 bases and J 8 bases, leaving 11 bases between the germline ends. CDR3 in amino acids: CASSLGEQRGYTF. For the CDR3, the DNA is TGCGCCAGCAGCTTGGGTGAACAGAGAGGCTACACCTTC.

The chain employs TRBV2 and TRBJ1-1, with D maybe TRBD1 (6 bases). V was trimmed by 4 bases and J by 6 bases, leaving 15 bases between them. This CDR3 contains 14 residues. Per the germline V gene, CDR1 is SNHLY and CDR2 is FYNNEI. CDR3 in amino acids: CASSARRGGSEAFF. DNA of the CDR3: TGTGCCAGCAGTGCCCGAAGGGGGGGCTCTGAAGCTTTCTTT.

The J gene is TRBJ1-4, the V gene TRBV9, with 7 bases identical to TRBD1. The germline CDR1 and CDR2 sequences are SGDLS and YYNGEE. The CDR3 is made up of 13 amino acids. Trimming at V came to 7 bases and at J to 4 bases, leaving 4 bases not matched to a gene. In nucleotides, the CDR3 is TGTGCCAGCGGGGGACAGTTTAATGAAAAACTGTTTTTT. Translation: CASGGQFNEKLFF.

The V and J genes are TRBV2 and TRBJ2-1, with 8 positions matching TRBD2. Germline CDR1 and CDR2: SNHLY and FYNNEI. The V segment lost 4 bases and the J segment 7 bases; nucleotides outside the gene matches: 12. This CDR3 has 16 residues. The CDR3 sequence is CASSVEGLGDQNEQFF. CDR3 in DNA: TGTGCCAGCAGTGTGGAGGGACTAGGTGACCAAAATGAGCAGTTCTTC.

Points on this clone: The sample carries other DNA sequences with the same CDR3. The V and J genes are TRBV19 and TRBJ2-3; 8 bases fit TRBD1. J lost 3 bases, V lost 5 bases, and 4 bases had no gene match. CDR1 is LNHDA and CDR2 is SQIVND in the germline V gene (reference sequence). The CDR3 is 14 residues long. The DNA for the CDR3 is TGTGCCAGTAGTCGACAGGGGAGTACAGATACGCAGTATTTT. It encodes CASSRQGSTDTQYF. The full variable domain, completed using reference TRBV19 and TRBJ2-3, is DGGITQSPKYLFRKEGQNVTLSCEQNLNHDAMYWYRQDPGQGLRLIYYSQIVNDFQKGDIAEGYSVSREKKESFPLTVTSAQKNPTAFYLCASSRQGSTDTQYFGPGTRLTVL.

The chain joins TRBV5-6 to TRBJ1-2; TRBD1 agrees at 9 bases. CDR1 SGHDT and CDR2 YYEEEE come from the germline V gene. CDR3 length equals 14 residues. The trim removed 3 bases at V and 6 bases at J, leaving 6 bases unmatched. The CDR3 bases are TGTGCCAGCAGCTCCGGGACAGGGACGGATGGCTACACCTTC. Its protein product is CASSSGTGTDGYTF.

This chain links TRBV7-9 with TRBJ1-3, with 7 bases identical to TRBD1. The CDR3 has 18 amino acids. CDR1 and CDR2 from the germline V gene are SEHNR and FQNEAQ (reference sequence). The trim removed 5 bases at V and 7 bases at J, leaving 20 bases unmatched. The CDR3, as DNA: TGTGCCAGCAGCCCCGTCTCCGGGACAGTGGAATTTTCGAACACCATATATTTT. It specifies CASSPVSGTVEFSNTIYF.

CDR3 protein: CASSVSQGSNQPQHF. The CDR3, as DNA: TGTGCCAGCAGCGTCTCCCAGGGTAGCAATCAGCCCCAGCATTTT. J is TRBJ1-5 and V is TRBV6-5; possibly TRBD1 for D (5 bases). V lost 6 bases and J lost 0, with 12 bases in between. Germline loops: CDR1 MNHEY, CDR2 SVGAGI. The CDR3 extends over 15 amino acids.

The chain is built from TRBV11-2 and TRBJ2-7; possible D gene TRBD1, 7 bases. CDR3 length: 16 residues. The germline CDR1 and CDR2 sequences are SGHAT and FQNNGV. Trimming shortened V by 7 bases and J by 5 bases, and 24 bases separated the two germline ends. DNA of the CDR3: TGTGCCAGCACCCCCAACGGGCAGGGGGGTCTGCACGAGCAGTACTTC. It codes for CASTPNGQGGLHEQYF. Full variable domain (missing parts from reference TRBV11-2 and TRBJ2-7): EAGVAQSPRYKIIEKRQSVAFWCNPISGHATLYWYQQILGQGPKLLIQFQNNGVVDDSQLPKDRFSAERLKGVDSTLKIQPAKLEDSAVYLCASTPNGQGGLHEQYFGPGTRLTVT.

The chain uses TRBV9 and TRBJ1-6, with 10 positions matching TRBD1. V lost 7 bases and J lost 9; bases outside the gene matches: 7. CDR3 length: 14 amino acids. The germline CDR1 and CDR2 sequences are SGDLS and YYNGEE. CDR3 nucleotide sequence: TGTGCCAGCGGGGGACAGGGGCCGTTTTCACCCCTCCACTTT. Translated: CASGGQGPFSPLHF.

DNA of the CDR3: TGTGCCAGCAGCGCACACGGACTGAAAGCGAACACCGGGGAGCTGTTTTTT. This gives the protein CASSAHGLKANTGELFF. The chain links TRBV7-8 to TRBJ2-2, with D perhaps TRBD2 (5 bases). V was trimmed by 5 bases and J by 0 bases, leaving 16 bases between them. Germline V lookup: CDR1 SGHVS, CDR2 FQNEAQ. The CDR3 has 17 amino acids.

This rearrangement joins TRBV5-4 to TRBJ2-1, with 8 bases fitting TRBD1. The CDR3 covers 15 residues. The germline V gene has CDR1 SGHNT and CDR2 YYREEE (reference sequence). J gave up 6 bases and V 2 bases, and 7 bases lay outside the gene matches. Here the CDR3 reads CASSLGRGLGNEQFF. The CDR3 DNA sequence: TGTGCCAGCAGCTTAGGCAGGGGGCTAGGCAATGAGCAGTTCTTC. Drawing the rest from reference TRBV5-4 and TRBJ2-1, the complete variable domain is ETGVTQSPTHLIKTRGQQVTLRCSSQSGHNTVSWYQQALGQGPQFIFQYYREEENGRGNFPPRFSGLQFPNYSSELNVNALELDDSALYLCASSLGRGLGNEQFFGPGTRLTVL.

This clone was counted once. This rearrangement joins TRBV5-8 to TRBJ1-2; a possible D gene is TRBD1 (5 bases). Germline V lookup: CDR1 SGHTS, CDR2 YDEGEE. CDR3 length: 14 residues. The V end was cut by 1 base, the J end by 9 bases, with 16 bases between. The CDR3 coding sequence is TGTGCCAGCAGCTTGTTCGAGATGGAGGGACGCTACACCTTC. Translating it yields CASSLFEMEGRYTF.

This chain connects TRBV4-1 to TRBJ1-2, with 7 positions matching TRBD1. CDR1 MGHRA and CDR2 YSYEKL come from the germline V gene. This CDR3 has 18 residues. Trimming took 3 bases from V and 4 from J; bases not matched to a gene: 17. The CDR3 nucleotides read TGCGCCAGCAGCCACTTCCATGCCTCGACAGGGCCCGTCTATGGCTACACCTTC. Protein product: CASSHFHASTGPVYGYTF.

The rearrangement uses TRBV7-6 and TRBJ1-2; perhaps TRBD1 as D (5 bases). Germline loops: CDR1 SGHVS, CDR2 FNYEAQ. The ends were cut back, 1 base at V and 4 bases at J, with 13 bases in the middle. This CDR3 is built from 15 residues. CDR3 amino acids: CASSLEVRGFYGYTF. The CDR3 nucleotides read TGTGCCAGCAGCTTAGAGGTTCGGGGGTTCTATGGCTACACCTTC. The full variable domain, completed using reference TRBV7-6 and TRBJ1-2, is GAGVSQSPRYKVTKRGQDVALRCDPISGHVSLYWYRQALGQGPEFLTYFNYEAQQDKSGLPNDRFSAERPEGSISTLTIQRTEQRDSAMYRCASSLEVRGFYGYTFGSGTRLTVV.

V and J are TRBV7-6 and TRBJ2-3; D is possibly TRBD2 (6 bases). CDR3 length: 15 residues. V lost 1 base and J lost 0, with 8 bases in between. The V gene's germline CDR1 is SGHVS and CDR2 FNYEAQ. CDR3 sequence (DNA): TGTGCCAGCAGCTTAGATCGGGGGAGCACAGATACGCAGTATTTT. It encodes CASSLDRGSTDTQYF.

As for this clone: One junction end does not reproduce the germline sequence, and a read error may be involved. This chain connects TRBV19 to TRBJ1-1; 8 bases match TRBD1. Germline V lookup: CDR1 LNHDA, CDR2 SQIVND (reference sequence). The CDR3 consists of 13 residues. This CDR3 is CASSIRQGADAFF. In nucleotides, the CDR3 is TGTGCCAGTAGTATAAGGCAGGGGGCTGACGCTTTCTTT.

Remarks on this clone: Compared with germline, one end of the junction differs, possibly owing to a read error. The chain has TRBV6-6 and TRBJ2-5, with unresolved D. This CDR3 contains 12 residues. The V gene's germline CDR1 is MNHNY and CDR2 SVGAGI (reference sequence). CDR3 protein: CASSLGQQTQYF. DNA for the CDR3: TGTGCCAGCAGCTTGGGCCAACAGACCCAGTACTTC.

This chain uses TRBV10-1 with TRBJ1-5; D remains unclear. Germline V gene sequence: CDR1 WNHNN, CDR2 SYGVQD (reference sequence). The germline V and J ends were trimmed by 3 bases and 4 bases, with 4 bases remaining between them. The CDR3 totals 12 residues. CDR3 sequence reads: CASSDPNQPQHF. CDR3 nucleotide sequence: TGCGCCAGCAGTGACCCAAATCAGCCCCAGCATTTT.

This chain joins TRBV27 and TRBJ2-5; possible D gene TRBD2, 6 bases. Between the trimmed V and J ends, which lost 1 base and 6 bases, there was a span of 15 bases. Germline V CDR1 and CDR2: MNHEY, SMNVEV (reference sequence). CDR3 length: 15 amino acids. CDR3 protein: CASSLWVLAGKTQYF. As DNA, the CDR3 is TGTGCCAGCAGTTTATGGGTACTAGCAGGAAAGACCCAGTACTTC.

V is TRBV5-1 and J is TRBJ2-7, with 8 bases identical to TRBD2. Germline V gene sequence: CDR1 SGHRS, CDR2 YFSETQ. The CDR3 sequence is 16 residues long. Unmatched junction bases numbered 11, after V lost 3 bases and J lost 3 bases. The CDR3 sequence is CASSSRPAGAYYEQYF. The CDR3 bases are TGCGCCAGCAGCTCTCGCCCAGCGGGGGCATACTACGAGCAGTACTTC.

The V call is TRBV28, the J call TRBJ1-1, with D hard to call. Deletions cut 3 bases from V and 5 bases from J, with 4 bases between. The CDR3 has 11 amino acids. The V gene's germline CDR1 is MDHEN and CDR2 SYDVKM. CDR3 loop: CASSFKTEAFF. The CDR3 DNA sequence: TGTGCCAGCAGTTTTAAAACTGAAGCTTTCTTT.